A selection of T cell receptor beta chains follows, all from one sample in a study of identical twins. One entry per CDR3 protein results from TCRdb running MiXCR on the 5' RACE reads. The table has 400,000 or so distinct CDR3 sequences, roughly 9% seen once. Source material: naive T cells sorted from blood. The receptor source for this set is a woman between 50 and 59 years old in good health. Each CDR3 is given with its conserved first and last residue. A D gene is named only where the DNA matches it firmly. Part of the rows lack a size; the others show once, few, many or a class for expanded clones.

>many|TRBV2|TRBD1|14|TRBJ1-1
CASRGRTGGGPAFF
TGTGCCAGCAGGGGGAGGACAGGGGGCGGTCCGGCTTTCTTT
>many|TRBV29-1|TRBD1|15|TRBJ2-5
CSVDPGQGTPWTQYF
TGCAGCGTTGACCCGGGACAGGGGACCCCATGGACCCAGTACTTC
>few|TRBV3-1|.|13|TRBJ2-2
CASRRGTTGELFF
TGTGCCAGCAGACGCGGGACAACCGGGGAGCTGTTTTTT
>few|TRBV11-1|.|13|TRBJ2-7
CASSLVGFHEQYF
TGTGCCAGCAGCTTAGTCGGCTTCCACGAGCAGTACTTC
>many|TRBV5-1|.|14|TRBJ1-6
CASSLDSDNSPLHF
TGCGCCAGCAGCTTGGATTCAGATAATTCACCCCTCCACTTT
>many|TRBV29-1|TRBD2|13|TRBJ2-3
CSVGLAVTDTQYF
TGCAGCGTTGGTCTAGCGGTCACAGATACGCAGTATTTT
>many|TRBV10-3|.|14|TRBJ2-1
CAHRGDSKVAEQFF
TGTGCCCATCGAGGGGACTCGAAAGTCGCTGAGCAGTTCTTC
>.|TRBV30|.|11|TRBJ1-1
CAWMLELGAFF
TGTGCCTGGATGCTGGAACTCGGGGCTTTCTTT
>.|TRBV27|.|14|TRBJ2-3
CASSYSGNTDTQYF
TGTGCCAGCAGTTATAGCGGAAACACAGATACGCAGTATTTT
>.|TRBV20-1|.|15|TRBJ2-6
CSAKGGSSGANVLTF
TGCAGTGCGAAAGGTGGGAGCTCTGGGGCCAACGTCCTGACTTTC
>.|TRBV5-1|.|14|TRBJ2-4
CASSPRQERGIQYF
TGCGCCAGCAGCCCCCGACAGGAACGAGGGATTCAGTACTTC
>few|TRBV7-9|TRBD2|15|TRBJ2-2
CASSPRLAGAGELFF
TGTGCCAGCAGTCCAAGACTAGCGGGAGCGGGGGAGCTGTTTTTT
>few|TRBV4-1|.|14|TRBJ2-7
CASSQVGISYEQYF
TGCGCCAGCAGCCAAGTGGGCATTTCCTACGAGCAGTACTTC
>.|TRBV12-3/TRBV12-4|TRBD1|15|TRBJ2-5
CASNTGGGRQETQYF
TGTGCCAGCAACACAGGGGGCGGGCGGCAAGAGACCCAGTACTTC
>few|TRBV5-6|.|16|TRBJ2-4
CASSRPQDRAKNIQYF
TGTGCCAGCAGCCGGCCGCAGGACCGAGCCAAAAACATTCAGTACTTC
>few|TRBV19|.|13|TRBJ1-1
CASLGMRNTEAFF
TGTGCCAGCCTGGGGATGAGGAACACTGAAGCTTTCTTT
>many|TRBV29-1|.|13|TRBJ1-1
CSAGGRENTEAFF
TGCAGCGCTGGCGGACGGGAAAACACTGAAGCTTTCTTT
>many|TRBV12-3/TRBV12-4|.|11|TRBJ2-1
CASSLGLGQFF
TGTGCCAGCAGTTTAGGCCTGGGGCAGTTCTTC
>few|TRBV20-1|TRBD2|19|TRBJ2-5
CSADGHPGLAGGPLETQYF
TGCAGTGCTGATGGACACCCGGGACTAGCGGGAGGTCCCCTGGAGACCCAGTACTTC
>few|TRBV20-1|.|11|TRBJ2-1
CSARAGNEQFF
TGCAGTGCTAGAGCAGGGAATGAGCAGTTCTTC
>many|TRBV7-9|TRBD1|16|TRBJ2-3
CASSYQGAFGTDTQYF
TGTGCCAGCAGCTACCAGGGGGCCTTTGGCACAGATACGCAGTATTTT
>few|TRBV6-5|TRBD1|17|TRBJ2-7
CASSSSRTGRTSYEQYF
TGTGCCAGCAGTTCGTCGAGGACAGGGAGGACCTCCTACGAGCAGTACTTC
>few|TRBV3-1|.|15|TRBJ1-4
CASSQDSVGVGKLFF
TGTGCCAGCAGCCAAGATTCAGTCGGGGTTGGAAAACTGTTTTTT
>many|TRBV3-1|TRBD2|15|TRBJ2-5
CASSQESSGRETQYF
TGTGCCAGCAGCCAAGAATCTAGCGGGAGAGAGACCCAGTACTTC
>once|TRBV2|.|12|TRBJ2-5
CASSEVGETQYF
TGTGCCAGCAGTGAAGTCGGGGAGACCCAGTACTTC
>few|TRBV19|TRBD1|12|TRBJ2-5
CASRTGGETQYF
TGTGCCAGTAGGACAGGGGGCGAGACCCAGTACTTC
>few|TRBV24-1|TRBD1|15|TRBJ1-5
CATSDTRTGNQPQHF
TGTGCCACCAGTGATACCCGGACAGGGAATCAGCCCCAGCATTTT
>many|TRBV29-1|.|15|TRBJ1-2
CSVEASREGNYGYTF
TGCAGCGTTGAAGCAAGCAGGGAGGGGAACTATGGCTACACCTTC
>many|TRBV12-3/TRBV12-4|TRBD2|14|TRBJ2-7
CASGRTSGIYEQYF
TGTGCCAGCGGACGGACTAGCGGGATTTACGAGCAGTACTTC
>few|TRBV18|.|14|TRBJ2-6
CATTDGSGANVLTF
TGTGCCACCACGGACGGCTCTGGGGCCAACGTCCTGACTTTC
>many|TRBV5-1|TRBD2|15|TRBJ2-1
CASSWSGADNNEQFF
TGCGCCAGCAGCTGGAGCGGGGCTGATAACAATGAGCAGTTCTTC
>few|TRBV10-3|TRBD1|17|TRBJ2-6
CATSLTGLTGGANVLTF
TGTGCCACGAGTCTGACAGGGCTCACAGGGGGGGCCAACGTCCTGACTTTC
>few|TRBV20-1|TRBD2|17|TRBJ2-1
CSATDRVGLAGDNEQFF
TGCAGTGCTACGGACAGGGTAGGGCTAGCGGGAGACAATGAGCAGTTCTTC
>many|TRBV9|TRBD2|16|TRBJ2-2
CASRADTSGPAGELFF
TGTGCCAGCAGAGCGGACACTAGCGGGCCCGCCGGGGAGCTGTTTTTT
>.|TRBV12-3/TRBV12-4|TRBD1|14|TRBJ1-2
CASSPSGGNYGYTF
TGTGCCAGCAGTCCATCAGGGGGGAACTATGGCTACACCTTC
>many|TRBV24-1|.|13|TRBJ2-1
CATSGGVYNEQFF
TGTGCCACCAGTGGGGGAGTCTACAATGAGCAGTTCTTC
>.|TRBV10-3|TRBD2|14|TRBJ2-1
CAINSGLAGDEQFF
TGTGCCATCAACTCGGGACTAGCGGGAGATGAGCAGTTCTTC
>many|TRBV29-1|TRBD2|16|TRBJ2-5
CSVVGGRAPGGETQYF
TGCAGCGTTGTCGGCGGGAGGGCCCCGGGGGGAGAGACCCAGTACTTC
>.|TRBV5-4|TRBD2|23|TRBJ2-3
CASSLDPVVSSGRTPGSTGTQYF
TGTGCCAGCAGCTTGGACCCAGTTGTGTCTAGCGGGAGGACACCAGGATCCACGGGTACGCAGTATTTT
>.|TRBV7-2|TRBD2|16|TRBJ2-7
CASSPRGAGGVYEQYF
TGTGCCAGCAGCCCCCGTGGCGCGGGAGGGGTCTACGAGCAGTACTTC
>few|TRBV25-1|.|10|TRBJ1-1
CASGGTKAFF
TGTGCCAGTGGAGGGACTAAAGCTTTCTTT
>few|TRBV10-3|TRBD1|14|TRBJ1-1
CATHGTGGNTEAFF
TGTGCCACGCACGGAACAGGGGGGAACACTGAAGCTTTCTTT
>few|TRBV29-1|.|15|TRBJ2-1
CSVEVLGGLYNEQFF
TGCAGCGTTGAAGTATTGGGGGGTCTCTACAATGAGCAGTTCTTC
>many|TRBV5-1|.|14|TRBJ2-1
CASSRDGSNNEQFF
TGCGCCAGCTCCAGAGATGGTTCAAACAATGAGCAGTTCTTC
>few|TRBV2|.|14|TRBJ1-2
CASSMSLMIDGYTF
TGTGCCAGCAGTATGTCCCTAATGATAGATGGCTACACCTTC
>many|TRBV20-1|TRBD1|16|TRBJ1-2
CSARDPTGASNYGYTF
TGCAGTGCTAGAGACCCAACAGGGGCATCTAACTATGGCTACACCTTC
>few|TRBV5-5|.|15|TRBJ1-1
CASSLSGGLRTEAFF
TGTGCCAGCAGCTTGTCGGGGGGGCTGAGGACTGAAGCTTTCTTT
>few|TRBV5-1|.|13|TRBJ1-1
CASSLASRSQAFF
TGCGCCAGCAGCTTGGCCTCCCGTAGTCAAGCTTTCTTT
>many|TRBV24-1|.|14|TRBJ2-5
CATSDPGGRETQYF
TGTGCCACCAGTGATCCGGGGGGCCGGGAGACCCAGTACTTC
>.|TRBV12-3/TRBV12-4|TRBD2|15|TRBJ2-1
CASSSGTSGRAPQFF
TGTGCCAGCAGTTCCGGGACTAGCGGGAGGGCCCCCCAGTTCTTC
>few|TRBV19|.|15|TRBJ2-1
CASSIKTSTYNEQFF
TGTGCCAGTAGTATAAAGACTAGTACCTACAATGAGCAGTTCTTC